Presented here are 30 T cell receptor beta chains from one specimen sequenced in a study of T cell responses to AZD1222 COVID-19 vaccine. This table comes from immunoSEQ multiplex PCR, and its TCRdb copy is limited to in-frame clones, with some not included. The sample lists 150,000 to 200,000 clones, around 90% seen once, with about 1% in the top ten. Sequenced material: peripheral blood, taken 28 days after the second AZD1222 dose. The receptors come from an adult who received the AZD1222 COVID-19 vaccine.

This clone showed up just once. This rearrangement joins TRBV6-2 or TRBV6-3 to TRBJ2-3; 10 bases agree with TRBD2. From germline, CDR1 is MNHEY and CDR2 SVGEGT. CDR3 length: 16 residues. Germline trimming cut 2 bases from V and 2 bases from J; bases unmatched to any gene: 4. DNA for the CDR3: TGTGCCAGCAGTTACGGGACTAGCGACTACACAGATACGCAGTATTTT. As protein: CASSYGTSDYTDTQYF.

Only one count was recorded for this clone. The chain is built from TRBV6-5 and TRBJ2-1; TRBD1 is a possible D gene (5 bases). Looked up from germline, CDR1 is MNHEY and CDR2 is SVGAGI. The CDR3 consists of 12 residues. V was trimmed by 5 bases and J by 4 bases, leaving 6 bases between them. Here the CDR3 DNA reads TGTGCCAGCAGTCGACAGTACAATGAGCAGTTCTTC. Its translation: CASSRQYNEQFF.

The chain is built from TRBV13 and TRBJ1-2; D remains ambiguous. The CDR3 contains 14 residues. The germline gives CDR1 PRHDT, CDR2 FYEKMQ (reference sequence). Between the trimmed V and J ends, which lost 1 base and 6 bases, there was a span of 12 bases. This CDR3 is CASSLAPLGNGYTF. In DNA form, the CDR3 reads TGTGCCAGCAGCTTAGCCCCTTTGGGGAATGGCTACACCTTC.

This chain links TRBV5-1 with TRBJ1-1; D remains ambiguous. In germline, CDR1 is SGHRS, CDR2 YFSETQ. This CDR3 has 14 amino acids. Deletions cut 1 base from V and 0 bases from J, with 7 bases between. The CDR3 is CASSLRDMNTEAFF. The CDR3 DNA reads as TGCGCCAGCAGCTTGAGGGATATGAACACTGAAGCTTTCTTT.

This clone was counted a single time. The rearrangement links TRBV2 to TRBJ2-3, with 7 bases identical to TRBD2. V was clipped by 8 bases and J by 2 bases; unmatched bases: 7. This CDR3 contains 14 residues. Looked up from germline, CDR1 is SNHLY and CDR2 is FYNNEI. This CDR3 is CASFPGLTTDTQYF. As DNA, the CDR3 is TGTGCCAGCTTTCCGGGACTAACCACAGATACGCAGTATTTT. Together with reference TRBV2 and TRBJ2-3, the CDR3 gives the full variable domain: EPEVTQTPSHQVTQMGQEVILRCVPISNHLYFYWYRQILGQKVEFLVSFYNNEISEKSEIFDDQFSVERPDGSNFTLKIRSTKLEDSAMYFCASFPGLTTDTQYFGPGTRLTVL.

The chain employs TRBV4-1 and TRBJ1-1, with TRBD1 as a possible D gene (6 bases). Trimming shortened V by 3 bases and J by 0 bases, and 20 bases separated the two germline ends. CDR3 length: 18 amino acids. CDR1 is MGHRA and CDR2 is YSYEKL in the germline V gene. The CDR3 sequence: CASSHASDRVNMNTEAFF. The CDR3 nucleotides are TGCGCCAGCAGCCACGCGTCGGACAGAGTAAACATGAACACTGAAGCTTTCTTT.

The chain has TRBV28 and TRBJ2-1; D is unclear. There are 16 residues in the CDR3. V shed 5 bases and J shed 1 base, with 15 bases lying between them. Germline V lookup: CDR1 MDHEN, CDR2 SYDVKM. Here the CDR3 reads CASSPPGSRSYNEQFF. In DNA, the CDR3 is TGTGCCAGCAGTCCCCCCGGGTCCCGTTCCTACAATGAGCAGTTCTTC.

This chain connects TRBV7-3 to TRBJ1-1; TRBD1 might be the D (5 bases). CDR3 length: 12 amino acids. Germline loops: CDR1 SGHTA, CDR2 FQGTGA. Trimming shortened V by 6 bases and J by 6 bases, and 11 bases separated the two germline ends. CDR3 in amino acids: CASSHPGAEAFF. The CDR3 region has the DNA TGTGCCAGCAGTCACCCGGGGGCTGAAGCTTTCTTT.

The CDR3: CASSFDRVHTEAFF. The CDR3 nucleotides are TGTGCCAGCAGTTTCGACAGGGTCCACACTGAAGCTTTCTTT. V and J are TRBV2 and TRBJ1-1; 7 bases are shared with TRBD1. The ends lost 5 bases at V and 3 bases at J; junction bases unmatched: 6. Germline V gene lookup returns CDR1 SNHLY and CDR2 FYNNEI. There are 14 residues in the CDR3. The full variable domain, rest sourced from reference TRBV2 and TRBJ1-1, is EPEVTQTPSHQVTQMGQEVILRCVPISNHLYFYWYRQILGQKVEFLVSFYNNEISEKSEIFDDQFSVERPDGSNFTLKIRSTKLEDSAMYFCASSFDRVHTEAFFGQGTRLTVV.

DNA for the CDR3: TGTGCCAGCAGCGGGACAGGGGGCAATCAGCCCCAGCATTTT. Translated: CASSGTGGNQPQHF. The chain uses TRBV9 and TRBJ1-5, with 9 bases fitting TRBD1. Per the germline V gene, CDR1 is SGDLS and CDR2 is YYNGEE. The CDR3 is made up of 14 amino acids. V lost 3 bases to trimming and J lost 2 bases; unmatched junction nucleotides: 0.

CDR3 amino acids: CASRGLAGEFAGELFF. Here the CDR3 DNA reads TGTGCCAGCAGGGGACTAGCGGGGGAGTTCGCCGGGGAGCTGTTTTTT. The J gene is TRBJ2-2, the V gene TRBV5-4, with 14 bases identical to TRBD2. V shed 5 bases, J shed 6 bases, and the junction held 6 bases outside the gene matches. The CDR3 has 16 amino acids. Germline loops: CDR1 SGHNT, CDR2 YYREEE (reference sequence).

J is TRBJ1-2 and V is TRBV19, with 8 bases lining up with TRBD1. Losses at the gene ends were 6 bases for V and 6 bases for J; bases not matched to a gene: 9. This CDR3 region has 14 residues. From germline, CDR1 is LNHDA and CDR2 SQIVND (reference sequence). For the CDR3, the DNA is TGTGCCAGTAGCGACCGGACAGGGAGGAATGGCTACACCTTC. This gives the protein CASSDRTGRNGYTF.

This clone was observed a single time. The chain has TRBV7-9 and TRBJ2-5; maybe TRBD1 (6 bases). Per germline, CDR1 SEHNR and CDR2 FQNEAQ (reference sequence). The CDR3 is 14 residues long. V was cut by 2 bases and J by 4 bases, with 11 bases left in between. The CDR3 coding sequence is TGTGCCAGCAGCTTACGGGAAGGGGGAGAGACCCAGTACTTC. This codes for CASSLREGGETQYF.

DNA for the CDR3: TGTGCCAGTAGTCAGGGACTAGCGGTCTCCATAAGGAGGGATACGCAGTATTTT. This encodes CASSQGLAVSIRRDTQYF. The chain links TRBV19 to TRBJ2-3; 11 bases match TRBD2. The CDR3 is made up of 18 amino acids. CDR1 and CDR2 from the germline V gene are LNHDA and SQIVND (reference sequence). The V segment lost 5 bases and the J segment 6 bases; nucleotides outside the gene matches: 16.

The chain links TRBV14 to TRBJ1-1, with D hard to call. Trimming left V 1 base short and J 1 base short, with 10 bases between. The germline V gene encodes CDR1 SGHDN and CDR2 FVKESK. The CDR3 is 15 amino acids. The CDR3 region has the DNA TGTGCCAGCAGCCAAGTTTCGATGGGGAACACTGAAGCTTTCTTT. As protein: CASSQVSMGNTEAFF.

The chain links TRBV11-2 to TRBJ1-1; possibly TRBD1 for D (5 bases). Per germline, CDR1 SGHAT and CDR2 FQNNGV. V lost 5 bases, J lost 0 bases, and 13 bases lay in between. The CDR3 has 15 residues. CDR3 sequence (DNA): TGTGCCAGCAGCGGGGGGGGAAGATTGAACACTGAAGCTTTCTTT. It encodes CASSGGGRLNTEAFF.

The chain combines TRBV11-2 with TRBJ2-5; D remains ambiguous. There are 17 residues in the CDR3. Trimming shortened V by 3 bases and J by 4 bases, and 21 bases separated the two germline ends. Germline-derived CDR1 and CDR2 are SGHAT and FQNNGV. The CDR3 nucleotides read TGTGCCAGCAGCTTTAGTCACCCCGGTGGGTCCAGAGAGACCCAGTACTTC. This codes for CASSFSHPGGSRETQYF. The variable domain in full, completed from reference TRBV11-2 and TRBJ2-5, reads EAGVAQSPRYKIIEKRQSVAFWCNPISGHATLYWYQQILGQGPKLLIQFQNNGVVDDSQLPKDRFSAERLKGVDSTLKIQPAKLEDSAVYLCASSFSHPGGSRETQYFGPGTRLLVL.

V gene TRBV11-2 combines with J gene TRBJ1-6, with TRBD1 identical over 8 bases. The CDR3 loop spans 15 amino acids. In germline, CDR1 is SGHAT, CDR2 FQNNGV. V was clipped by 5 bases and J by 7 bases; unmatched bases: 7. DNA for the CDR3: TGTGCCAGCAGCCCTGACAGGGGCGGCAATTCACCCCTCCACTTT. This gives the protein CASSPDRGGNSPLHF.

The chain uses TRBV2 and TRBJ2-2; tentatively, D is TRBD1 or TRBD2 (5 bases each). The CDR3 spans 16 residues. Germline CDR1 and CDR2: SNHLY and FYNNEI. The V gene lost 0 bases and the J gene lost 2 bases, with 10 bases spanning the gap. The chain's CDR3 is CASSEAGRENTGELFF. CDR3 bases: TGTGCCAGCAGTGAAGCGGGACGGGAAAACACCGGGGAGCTGTTTTTT.

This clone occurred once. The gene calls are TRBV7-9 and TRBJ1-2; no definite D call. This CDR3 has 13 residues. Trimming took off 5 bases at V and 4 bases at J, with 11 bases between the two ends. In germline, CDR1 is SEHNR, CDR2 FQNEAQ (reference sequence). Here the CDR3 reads CASSQTELYGYTF. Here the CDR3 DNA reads TGTGCCAGCAGCCAAACAGAACTCTATGGCTACACCTTC. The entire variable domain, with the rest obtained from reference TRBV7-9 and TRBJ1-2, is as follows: DTGVSQNPRHKITKRGQNVTFRCDPISEHNRLYWYRQTLGQGPEFLTYFQNEAQLEKSRLLSDRFSAERPKGSFSTLEIQRTEQGDSAMYLCASSQTELYGYTFGSGTRLTVV.

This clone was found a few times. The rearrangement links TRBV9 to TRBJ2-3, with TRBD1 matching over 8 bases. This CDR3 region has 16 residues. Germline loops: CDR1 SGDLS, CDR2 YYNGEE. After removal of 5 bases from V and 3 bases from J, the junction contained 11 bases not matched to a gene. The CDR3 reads CASSGFQGARTDTQYF. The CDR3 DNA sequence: TGTGCCAGCAGTGGGTTTCAGGGGGCGCGAACAGATACGCAGTATTTT.

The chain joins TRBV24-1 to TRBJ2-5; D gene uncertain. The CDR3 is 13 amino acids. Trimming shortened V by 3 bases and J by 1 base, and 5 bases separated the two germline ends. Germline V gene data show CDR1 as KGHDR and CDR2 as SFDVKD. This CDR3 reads CATSDGGQETQYF. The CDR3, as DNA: TGTGCCACCAGTGATGGCGGCCAAGAGACCCAGTACTTC.

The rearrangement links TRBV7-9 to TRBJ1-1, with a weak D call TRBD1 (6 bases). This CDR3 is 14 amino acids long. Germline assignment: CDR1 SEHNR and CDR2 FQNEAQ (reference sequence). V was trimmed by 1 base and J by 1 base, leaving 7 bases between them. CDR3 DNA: TGTGCCAGCAGCTTAGAGGGGGGGAACACTGAAGCTTTCTTT. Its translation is CASSLEGGNTEAFF.

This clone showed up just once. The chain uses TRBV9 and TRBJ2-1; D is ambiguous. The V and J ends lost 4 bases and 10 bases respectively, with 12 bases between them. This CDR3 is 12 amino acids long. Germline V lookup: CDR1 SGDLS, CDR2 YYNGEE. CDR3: CASSLVGWEQFF. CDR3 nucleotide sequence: TGTGCCAGCAGCCTGGTAGGATGGGAGCAGTTCTTC. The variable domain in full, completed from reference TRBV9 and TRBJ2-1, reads DSGVTQTPKHLITATGQRVTLRCSPRSGDLSVYWYQQSLDQGLQFLIQYYNGEERAKGNILERFSAQQFPDLHSELNLSSLELGDSALYFCASSLVGWEQFFGPGTRLTVL.

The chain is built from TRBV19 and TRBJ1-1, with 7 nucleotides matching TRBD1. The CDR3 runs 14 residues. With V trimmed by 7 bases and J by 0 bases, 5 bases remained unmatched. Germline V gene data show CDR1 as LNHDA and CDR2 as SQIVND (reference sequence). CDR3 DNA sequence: TGTGCCAGTAAACAGGGGACGATGAACACTGAAGCTTTCTTT. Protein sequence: CASKQGTMNTEAFF. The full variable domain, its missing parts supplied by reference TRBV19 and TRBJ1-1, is DGGITQSPKYLFRKEGQNVTLSCEQNLNHDAMYWYRQDPGQGLRLIYYSQIVNDFQKGDIAEGYSVSREKKESFPLTVTSAQKNPTAFYLCASKQGTMNTEAFFGQGTRLTVV.

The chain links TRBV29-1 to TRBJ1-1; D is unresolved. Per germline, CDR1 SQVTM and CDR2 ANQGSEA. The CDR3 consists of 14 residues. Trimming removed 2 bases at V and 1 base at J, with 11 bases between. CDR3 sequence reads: CSVESPQRNTEAFF. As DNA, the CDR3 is TGCAGCGTTGAATCACCGCAGAGGAACACTGAAGCTTTCTTT.

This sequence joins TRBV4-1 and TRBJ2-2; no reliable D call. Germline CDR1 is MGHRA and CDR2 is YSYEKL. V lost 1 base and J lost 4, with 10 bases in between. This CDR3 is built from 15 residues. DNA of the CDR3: TGCGCCAGCAGCCAAGGTGGTAAGGGCACCGGGGAGCTGTTTTTT. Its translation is CASSQGGKGTGELFF.

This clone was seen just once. The CDR3 is CAWPRDRGLTNYGYTF. In DNA form, the CDR3 reads TGTGCCTGGCCGAGGGACAGGGGGCTTACTAACTATGGCTACACCTTC. This chain uses TRBV30 with TRBJ1-2; TRBD1 agrees at 12 bases. V lost 5 bases to trimming and J lost 0 bases; unmatched junction nucleotides: 7. The CDR3 extends over 16 amino acids. Germline CDR1 reads GTSNPN; CDR2 reads SVGIG (reference sequence). Using reference TRBV30 and TRBJ1-2 for the parts outside the CDR3, the full variable domain is SQTIHQWPATLVQPVGSPLSLECTVEGTSNPNLYWYRQAAGRGLQLLFYSVGIGQISSEVPQNLSASRPQDRQFILSSKKLLLSDSGFYLCAWPRDRGLTNYGYTFGSGTRLTVV.

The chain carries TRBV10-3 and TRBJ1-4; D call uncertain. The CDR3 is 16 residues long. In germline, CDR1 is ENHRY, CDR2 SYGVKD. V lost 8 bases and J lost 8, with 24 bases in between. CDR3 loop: CAISQSSGSTGEKLFF. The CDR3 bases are TGTGCCATCTCCCAAAGTAGCGGATCAACGGGGGAAAAACTGTTTTTT.

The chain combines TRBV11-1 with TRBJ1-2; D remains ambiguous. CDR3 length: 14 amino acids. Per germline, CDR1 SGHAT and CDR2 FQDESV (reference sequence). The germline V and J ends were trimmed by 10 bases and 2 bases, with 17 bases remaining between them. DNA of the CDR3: TGTGCCACCGACGCAGCGGTGGGGAACTATGGCTACACCTTC. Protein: CATDAAVGNYGYTF.